The text below deals with one T cell receptor (beta chain). The sample belongs to a study of blood T cell repertoires in COVID-19. This CDR3 is 15 amino acids long. Germline CDR1 is MDHEN and CDR2 is SYDVKM. Unmatched junction bases numbered 12, after V lost 6 bases and J lost 9 bases. Cohort allocation depended upon clinical history that participants reported. In the study's own analysis: Estimation of nucleated cell counts relied on the amplification of reference gene primers. This table comes from immunoSEQ multiplex PCR, and its TCRdb copy is limited to in-frame clones, with some not included. The V and J calls and clone size come from that table; D and trimming were worked out from the DNA. The data contain roughly 330,000 clones, over 70% of them singletons.

The sequencing input was PBMCs or T cells enriched from blood (not recorded which). The chain is built from TRBV28 and TRBJ2-4; 9 bases are shared with TRBD1. The clonotype was recovered from a man younger than 45 who had recovered from COVID-19. Written as DNA, the CDR3 is TGTGCCAGCAGCCATCTTCGGGACAGGGTGGGCATTCAGTACTTC. Translated: CASSHLRDRVGIQYF. Using reference TRBV28 and TRBJ2-4 for the parts outside the CDR3, the full variable domain is DVKVTQSSRYLVKRTGEKVFLECVQDMDHENMFWYRQDPGLGLRLIYFSYDVKMKEKGDIPEGYSVSREKKERFSLILESASTNQTSMYLCASSHLRDRVGIQYFGAGTRLSVL.